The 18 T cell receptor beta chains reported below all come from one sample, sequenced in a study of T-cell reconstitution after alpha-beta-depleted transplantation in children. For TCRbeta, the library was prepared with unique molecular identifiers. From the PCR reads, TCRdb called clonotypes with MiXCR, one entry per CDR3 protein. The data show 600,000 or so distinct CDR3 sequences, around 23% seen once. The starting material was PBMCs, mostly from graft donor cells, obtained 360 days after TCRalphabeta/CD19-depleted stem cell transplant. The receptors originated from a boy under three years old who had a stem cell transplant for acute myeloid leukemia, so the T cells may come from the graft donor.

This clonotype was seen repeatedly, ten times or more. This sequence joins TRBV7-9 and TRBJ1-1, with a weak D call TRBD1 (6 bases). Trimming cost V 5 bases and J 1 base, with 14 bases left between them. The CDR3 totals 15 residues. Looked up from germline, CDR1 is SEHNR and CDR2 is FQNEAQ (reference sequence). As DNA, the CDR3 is TGTGCCAGCAGCGCCCGGGGGGCGGGGAACACTGAAGCTTTCTTT. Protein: CASSARGAGNTEAFF.

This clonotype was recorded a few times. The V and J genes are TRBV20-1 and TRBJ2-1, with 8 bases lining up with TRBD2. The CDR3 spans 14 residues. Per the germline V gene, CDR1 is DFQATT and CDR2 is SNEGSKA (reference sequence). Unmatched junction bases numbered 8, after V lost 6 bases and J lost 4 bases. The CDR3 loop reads CSAGGGGGYNEQFF. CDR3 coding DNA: TGCAGTGCCGGGGGGGGCGGGGGTTACAATGAGCAGTTCTTC.

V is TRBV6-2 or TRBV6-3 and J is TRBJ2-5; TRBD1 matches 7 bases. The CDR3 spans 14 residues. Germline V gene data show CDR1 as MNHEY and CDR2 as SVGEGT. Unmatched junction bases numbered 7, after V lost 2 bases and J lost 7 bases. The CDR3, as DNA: TGTGCCAGCAGTTACAGCCGACAGGGTAGGACCCAGTACTTC. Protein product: CASSYSRQGRTQYF.

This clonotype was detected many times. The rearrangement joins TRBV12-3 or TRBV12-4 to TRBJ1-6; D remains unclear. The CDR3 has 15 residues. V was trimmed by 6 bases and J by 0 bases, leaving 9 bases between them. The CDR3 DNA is TGTGCCAGCAGCCCCAGGAACTCCTATAATTCACCCCTCCACTTT. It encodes CASSPRNSYNSPLHF.

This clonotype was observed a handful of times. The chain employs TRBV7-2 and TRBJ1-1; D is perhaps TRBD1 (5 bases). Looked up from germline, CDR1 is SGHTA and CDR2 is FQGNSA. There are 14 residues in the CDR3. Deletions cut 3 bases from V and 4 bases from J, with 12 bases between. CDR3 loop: CASSLQGTTTEAFF. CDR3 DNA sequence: TGTGCCAGCAGCTTGCAGGGAACGACCACTGAAGCTTTCTTT.

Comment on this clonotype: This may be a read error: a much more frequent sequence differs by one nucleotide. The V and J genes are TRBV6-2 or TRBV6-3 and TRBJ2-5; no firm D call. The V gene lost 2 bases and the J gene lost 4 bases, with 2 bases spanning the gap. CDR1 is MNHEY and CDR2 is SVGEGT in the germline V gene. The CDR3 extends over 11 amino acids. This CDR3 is CASSYIETQYF. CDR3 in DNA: TGTGCCAGCAGTTACATAGAGACCCAGTACTTC.

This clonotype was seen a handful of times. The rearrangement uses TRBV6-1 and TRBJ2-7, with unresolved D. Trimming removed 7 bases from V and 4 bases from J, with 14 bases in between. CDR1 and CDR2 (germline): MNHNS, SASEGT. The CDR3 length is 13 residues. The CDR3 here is CASTPGSPYEQYF. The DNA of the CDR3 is TGTGCCAGCACCCCTGGCAGCCCATACGAGCAGTACTTC.

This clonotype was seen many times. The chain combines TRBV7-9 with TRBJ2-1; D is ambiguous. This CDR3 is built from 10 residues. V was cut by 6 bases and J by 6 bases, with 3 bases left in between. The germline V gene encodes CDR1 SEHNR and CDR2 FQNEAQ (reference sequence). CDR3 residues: CASSFNEQFF. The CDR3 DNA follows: TGTGCCAGCAGTTTCAATGAGCAGTTCTTC.

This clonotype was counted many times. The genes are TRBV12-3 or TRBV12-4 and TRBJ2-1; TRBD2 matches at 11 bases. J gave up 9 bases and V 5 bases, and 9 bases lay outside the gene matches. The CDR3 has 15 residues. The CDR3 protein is CASSTSGGFSSEQFF. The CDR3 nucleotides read TGTGCCAGCAGTACTAGCGGGGGTTTTAGTAGTGAGCAGTTCTTC.

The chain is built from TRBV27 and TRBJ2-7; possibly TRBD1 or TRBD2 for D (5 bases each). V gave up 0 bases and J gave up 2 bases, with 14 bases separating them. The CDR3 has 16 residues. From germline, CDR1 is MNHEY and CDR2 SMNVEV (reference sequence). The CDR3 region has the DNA TGTGCCAGCAGTTTATCGATGGGGGACCGCCCCTACGAGCAGTACGTC. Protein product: CASSLSMGDRPYEQYV.

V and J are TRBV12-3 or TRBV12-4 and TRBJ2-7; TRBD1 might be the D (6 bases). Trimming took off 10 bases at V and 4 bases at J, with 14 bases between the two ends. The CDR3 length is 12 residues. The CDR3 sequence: CATGTTGYEQYF. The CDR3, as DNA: TGTGCCACCGGGACAACGGGTTACGAGCAGTACTTC.

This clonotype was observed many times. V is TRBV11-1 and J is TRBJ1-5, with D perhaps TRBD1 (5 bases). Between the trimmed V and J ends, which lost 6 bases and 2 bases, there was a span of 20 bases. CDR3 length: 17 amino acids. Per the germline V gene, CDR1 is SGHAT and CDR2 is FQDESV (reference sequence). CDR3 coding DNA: TGTGCCAGCAGGCCCCCGGACCCAGGGATGGGCAATCAGCCCCAGCATTTT. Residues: CASRPPDPGMGNQPQHF.

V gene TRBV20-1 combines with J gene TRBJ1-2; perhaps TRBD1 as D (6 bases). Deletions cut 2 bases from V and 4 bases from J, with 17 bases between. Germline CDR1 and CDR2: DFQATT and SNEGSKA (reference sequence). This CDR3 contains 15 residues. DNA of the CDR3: TGCAGTGCTAGACCCGGGACAACCTCCGTCTATGGCTACACCTTC. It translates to CSARPGTTSVYGYTF.

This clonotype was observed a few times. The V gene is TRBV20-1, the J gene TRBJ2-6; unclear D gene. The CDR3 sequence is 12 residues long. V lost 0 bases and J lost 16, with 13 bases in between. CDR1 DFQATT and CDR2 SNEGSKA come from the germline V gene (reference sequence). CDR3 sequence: CSARDTKSALTF. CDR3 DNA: TGCAGTGCTAGAGATACTAAGTCCGCGCTGACTTTC.

CDR3 sequence: CASSLAQTYEQYF. The CDR3 nucleotides are TGCGCCAGCAGCTTGGCTCAGACCTACGAGCAGTACTTC. The chain is built from TRBV5-1 and TRBJ2-7; no clear D gene. CDR1 is SGHRS, CDR2 YFSETQ, per germline. The germline V and J ends were trimmed by 0 bases and 2 bases, with 6 bases remaining between them. CDR3 length: 13 amino acids.

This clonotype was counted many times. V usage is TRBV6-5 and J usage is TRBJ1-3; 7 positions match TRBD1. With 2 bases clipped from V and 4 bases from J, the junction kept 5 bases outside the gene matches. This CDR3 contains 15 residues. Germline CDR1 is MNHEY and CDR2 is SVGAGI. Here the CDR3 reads CASSYPQGSGNTIYF. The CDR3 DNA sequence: TGTGCCAGCAGTTACCCACAGGGGTCCGGAAACACCATATATTTT.

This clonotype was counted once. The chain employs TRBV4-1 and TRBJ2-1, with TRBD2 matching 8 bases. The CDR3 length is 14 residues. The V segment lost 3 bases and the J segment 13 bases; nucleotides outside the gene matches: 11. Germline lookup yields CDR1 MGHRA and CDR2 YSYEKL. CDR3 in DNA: TGCGCCAGCAGCCAGGTCGGTAGCGGGGACGATCAGTTCTTC. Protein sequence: CASSQVGSGDDQFF.

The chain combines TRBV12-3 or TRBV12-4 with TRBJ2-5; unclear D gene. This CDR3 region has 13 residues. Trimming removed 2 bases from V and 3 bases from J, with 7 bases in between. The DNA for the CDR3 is TGTGCCAGCAGTTTAAATGGTGAAGAGACCCAGTACTTC. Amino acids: CASSLNGEETQYF.